This T cell receptor beta chain was identified during a study of OX40 agonist ivuxolimab in advanced cancers. About the investigation overall: Ivuxolimab was a fully human IgG2 agonistic monoclonal antibody targeting the costimulatory receptor OX40 (CD134). Partial responses occurred in three dose-escalation patients, of whom one had hepatocellular carcinoma and two had cutaneous melanoma. Among the approximately 54 dose-escalation patients, around 19 had hepatocellular carcinoma, 15 melanoma, 9 renal cell carcinoma and 9 head and neck cancer. A male proportion of roughly 80% and a mean age of approximately 61 years, ranging from about 20 to 85, were recorded for the dose-escalation cohort. The paper covers the monotherapy dose-escalation part of the phase I ivuxolimab trial, which included N ≈ 54 patients. The point of sequencing TCRbeta in the periphery was to test whether ivuxolimab changed TCR sequence diversity and drove clonal T-cell expansion. Intravenous ivuxolimab was administered to patients every 2 weeks at six dose levels: 0.01, 0.1, 0.3, 1.5, 3 and 10 mg/kg. Patients were allowed to have had prior anti-PD-1, anti-PD-L1 or anti-CTLA-4 therapy, and 40% of the dose-escalation patients had been treated with checkpoint inhibitors. Beyond this particular receptor, the publication reports: Low levels of normalized T-cell clonal expansion were also seen in some nonresponding patients. After ivuxolimab, CD8+ T cells had more expanded clones than CD4+ T cells on average. In the 0.1-3.0 mg/kg groups, partial responders had among the lowest normalized peripheral clonal expansion, particularly in CD8+ T cells. Antigen specificity was not determined for the clonally expanded peripheral T cells. Clonal expansion of both CD4+ and CD8+ blood T cells was observed from baseline to week 6 at doses 0.1 to 3.0 mg/kg.

On this clone: Its binding antigen is unknown. It has no much larger one-base neighbor in the sample; base qualities were not kept.

The trial excluded patients who had a history of autoimmune disease or were on systemic immunosuppression. Peripheral blood for TCR sequencing was drawn from every dose cohort at baseline, at cycle 4 day 1 and at cycle 7 day 1. The samples were drawn from a first-in-human, open-label, multicenter phase I dose-escalation trial of ivuxolimab. Adults with locally advanced or metastatic head and neck squamous cell, hepatocellular, melanoma or renal cell carcinoma were enrolled in the trial. CD4+ and CD8+ T cells were sorted separately from peripheral blood before TCR sequencing. Genomic DNA was isolated from the sorted cells so that the TCRbeta CDR3 region could be sequenced. TCRbeta CDR3 regions were sequenced using the immunoSEQ Assay. As stored in TCRdb, this immuneACCESS dataset retains in-frame rearrangements with V and J assigned. A fraction of the clones does not appear; measured against another copy, unresolved V genes explain less than half of the discrepancy, and the remainder lacks a known reason. The sample table shows around 80,000 clones, and over 80% are seen once. The ten biggest clones cover around 0.54% of the sample.

Inclusive of the bounding cysteine and phenylalanine, the CDR3 is 15 residues long. Only the CDR3 part of the read is kept: 45 bases, read in frame from the first base. V drops 0 bases and J drops 2 bases, leaving 10 bases in between. Per the germline V gene, MNHEY is the CDR1 and SVGAGI is the CDR2. The chain is encoded by TRBV6-5 joined to TRBJ1-1; tentative D gene TRBD1, with 6 bases matching. Sequencing was performed on CD4+ or CD8+ T cells sorted from blood, taken in a trial of the OX40 agonist ivuxolimab. This receptor was identified in an adult with an advanced solid tumor such as melanoma, head and neck, liver or kidney cancer. The CDR3 reads CASSYSWTVNTEAFF. The DNA sequence is given as TGTGCCAGCAGTTACTCCTGGACAGTAAACACTGAAGCTTTCTTT.